These 10 T cell receptor beta chains were sequenced from one sample in a study of cytomegalovirus exposure and HLA in healthy donors. 60 Vbeta and 13 Jbeta primers were used in PCR. Assay used: immunoSEQ multiplex PCR; TCRdb lists only in-frame clones, some missing. The sample includes 60,000 to 80,000 clones, around 73% seen only once; the top ten take about 2.9%. Sequencing was performed on PBMCs. The receptors originated from a girl under 18 in good health and CMV-seropositive.

The chain has TRBV11-2 and TRBJ2-1; maybe TRBD2 (6 bases). With 4 bases removed from V and 2 bases from J, the gap between germline ends came to 12 bases. This CDR3 region has 15 residues. The germline CDR1 and CDR2 sequences are SGHAT and FQNNGV. CDR3 in amino acids: CASSSPGLTYNEQFF. CDR3 coding DNA: TGTGCCAGCAGCTCCCCGGGACTTACCTACAATGAGCAGTTCTTC. The entire variable domain, with the rest obtained from reference TRBV11-2 and TRBJ2-1, is as follows: EAGVAQSPRYKIIEKRQSVAFWCNPISGHATLYWYQQILGQGPKLLIQFQNNGVVDDSQLPKDRFSAERLKGVDSTLKIQPAKLEDSAVYLCASSSPGLTYNEQFFGPGTRLTVL.

The rearrangement uses TRBV7-9 and TRBJ2-5; a weak D match, TRBD1 (6 bases). Germline V gene lookup returns CDR1 SEHNR and CDR2 FQNEAQ (reference sequence). The CDR3 has 13 residues. Between the trimmed V and J ends, which lost 1 base and 5 bases, there was a span of 8 bases. The chain's CDR3 is CASSLDQGETQYF. The DNA of the CDR3 is TGTGCCAGCAGCTTAGACCAGGGGGAGACCCAGTACTTC.

The chain recombines TRBV19 with TRBJ2-7, with 9 bases lining up with TRBD1. Germline V gives CDR1 LNHDA, CDR2 SQIVND (reference sequence). J was trimmed by 4 bases and V by 10 bases; bases with no gene match: 8. There are 13 residues in the CDR3. In DNA, the CDR3 is TGTGCCACAAGGGGACAGGGTGTGTACGAGCAGTACTTC. Its protein is CATRGQGVYEQYF.

This clone has just one count. The chain combines TRBV7-2 with TRBJ2-5; 8 bases align to TRBD2. With V trimmed by 1 base and J by 3 bases, 4 bases remained unmatched. The CDR3 is 15 residues long. The germline CDR1 and CDR2 sequences are SGHTA and FQGNSA. The CDR3 DNA sequence: TGTGCCAGCAGCTTAGTCCCAGCGGGGGAAGAGACCCAGTACTTC. Its translation is CASSLVPAGEETQYF.

The rearrangement links TRBV5-1 to TRBJ1-1; 7 bases line up with TRBD1. Germline V gene lookup returns CDR1 SGHRS and CDR2 YFSETQ. The CDR3 has 16 amino acids. V shed 4 bases, J shed 1 base, and the junction held 10 bases outside the gene matches. The CDR3 DNA reads as TGCGCCAGCAGCGTAAAGGGGGCTCCAGAGAACACTGAAGCTTTCTTT. As protein: CASSVKGAPENTEAFF.

CDR3 amino acids: CASSPSEPSTGIRNQPQHF. The CDR3 region has the DNA TGTGCCAGTAGTCCCTCCGAACCTTCGACAGGGATTCGCAATCAGCCCCAGCATTTT. The V call is TRBV19, the J call TRBJ1-5, with 7 bases that match TRBD1. CDR3 length: 19 residues. The ends lost 5 bases at V and 2 bases at J; junction bases unmatched: 18. Germline CDR1 LNHDA, CDR2 SQIVND (reference sequence).

The chain combines TRBV27 with TRBJ2-1; 15 bases line up with TRBD2. CDR3 size: 20 residues. V gave up 8 bases and J gave up 1 base; unmatched junction bases: 15. CDR1 and CDR2 from the germline V gene are MNHEY and SMNVEV (reference sequence). CDR3 sequence: CASCPALGLAGGGSYNEQFF. In nucleotides, the CDR3 is TGTGCCAGCTGTCCAGCCCTGGGACTAGCGGGAGGAGGGTCCTACAATGAGCAGTTCTTC.

The CDR3 DNA is TGCGCCAGCACCGCAGACAGGGTAGGGGACGAGCAGTACTTC. Its protein is CASTADRVGDEQYF. The V gene is TRBV5-1, the J gene TRBJ2-7, with 7 bases fitting TRBD1. The CDR3 sequence is 14 residues long. The V gene's germline CDR1 is SGHRS and CDR2 YFSETQ. Germline trimming cut 6 bases from V and 5 bases from J; bases unmatched to any gene: 11.

V usage is TRBV9 and J usage is TRBJ1-2, with TRBD1 identical over 8 bases. There are 15 residues in the CDR3. CDR1 SGDLS and CDR2 YYNGEE come from the germline V gene. J gave up 0 bases and V 0 bases, and 1 base lay outside the gene matches. As DNA, the CDR3 is TGTGCCAGCAGCGTAGGGGGACAGGCTAACTATGGCTACACCTTC. Translation gives CASSVGGQANYGYTF.

J is TRBJ2-5 and V is TRBV10-3, with TRBD2 identical over 9 bases. From germline, CDR1 is ENHRY and CDR2 SYGVKD. V was clipped by 0 bases and J by 5 bases; unmatched bases: 1. The length of the CDR3 is 14 residues. The CDR3 loop is CAISESSGRETQYF. CDR3 coding DNA: TGTGCCATCAGTGAGTCGAGCGGGAGGGAGACCCAGTACTTC.